This T cell receptor beta chain was obtained from a study of blood T cell repertoires in COVID-19. Study summary: Sample material is recorded as cDNA or gDNA derived from T cells, B-cell-depleted T cells, or PBMCs.

Per germline, CDR1 MNHEY and CDR2 SVGAGI. V was pared by 6 bases and J by 3 bases, with 12 bases between. The CDR3 totals 14 residues. Only in-frame clones appear in the TCRdb table, and some are missing; sequencing was by immunoSEQ multiplex PCR. Of about 99,000 clones listed, 86% were seen once; the top ten hold roughly 13%. Sequences were obtained from peripheral blood. The rearrangement links TRBV6-5 to TRBJ1-5, with a weak D call TRBD1 (6 bases). The origin of this receptor is a woman aged 55-75 years in a cohort sampled during active or convalescent COVID-19. For the CDR3, the DNA is TGTGCCAGCAGCCACACAGGGTTCAATCAGCCCCAGCATTTT. Protein sequence: CASSHTGFNQPQHF.